This T cell receptor (beta chain) was identified in a study of OX40 agonist ivuxolimab in advanced cancers. About this clone: Its antigen is as yet unknown.

Using immunoSEQ multiplex PCR, the repertoire was profiled, and TCRdb retains in-frame clones only, with some absent. The sample consists of about 120,000 clones, around 87% of them appearing once. This CDR3 has 14 amino acids. The germline V gene has CDR1 MDHEN and CDR2 SYDVKM. The V and J ends lost 6 bases and 4 bases, in that order; junction bases with no gene match: 5. Findings of the study overall: Averaging showed that CD8+ T cells had more expanded clones than CD4+ did.

The receptor was isolated from an adult with an advanced solid tumor such as melanoma, head and neck, liver or kidney cancer. The starting material was CD4+ or CD8+ T cells sorted from blood, obtained in a trial of the OX40 agonist ivuxolimab. The chain is built from TRBV28 and TRBJ1-5; the match to TRBD1 covers 8 bases. CDR3 in DNA: TGTGCCAGCAGCCCCGGACAGGGAAATCAGCCCCAGCATTTT. Translation gives CASSPGQGNQPQHF.